This paragraph reports one T cell receptor beta chain. Its cognate antigen is unknown. Relapses following autologous stem cell transplantation were seen in all patients, with brentuximab vedotin exposure varying. This entry comes from a study of PD-1 blockade in classical Hodgkin lymphoma. About the research overall: Administration of nivolumab to patients was at 3 mg/kg intravenously every 2 weeks. Overall study results and limits: The origin of the repertoire differences remains undefined, with disease activity or prior therapy as possible causes.

Repertoires were generated with immunoSEQ multiplex PCR, while TCRdb's copy carries only in-frame clones and drops some. Here the sample spans about 58,000 clones, around 93% being singletons. Germline loops: CDR1 SGHTA, CDR2 FQGTGA. This CDR3 comprises 15 residues. The junction had 4 bases not matched to a gene; V was cut back by 1 base and J by 5 bases. This clonotype originated in a human donor with classical Hodgkin lymphoma. This chain joins TRBV7-3 and TRBJ2-1; 8 nucleotides align to TRBD2. The specimen was peripheral blood mononuclear cells (PBMCs), collected before the second cycle of nivolumab. CDR3 region: CASSLNGRVHNEQFF. DNA of the CDR3: TGTGCCAGCAGCTTAAACGGGAGGGTACACAATGAGCAGTTCTTC.